This T cell receptor (beta chain) was captured by sequencing in a study of blood T cell repertoires in COVID-19. Measured with immunoSEQ multiplex PCR; TCRdb has only the in-frame clones, and not every one. The sample lists approximately 390,000 clones, roughly 88% seen once, with 2% to 2.5% in the top ten. CDR3 length: 16 residues. Deletions cut 2 bases from V and 4 bases from J, with 12 bases between. The germline V gene has CDR1 SGHAT and CDR2 FQNNGV. The chain is built from TRBV11-2 and TRBJ1-6; TRBD1 might be the D (6 bases). The material sequenced was PBMCs or T cells enriched from blood (not recorded which). The sequence was collected from a woman aged 40 to 50 with acute COVID-19. In nucleotides, the CDR3 is TGTGCCAGCAGCTTAACAGGGCGATCTTATAATTCACCCCTCCACTTT. Translated: CASSLTGRSYNSPLHF.